These 23 T cell receptor beta chains were all obtained from the same sample, sequenced in a study of CD8 T cells in ankylosing spondylitis. TCRdb fed the 5' RACE reads into MiXCR, producing one record per CDR3 protein. The sample contains a few hundred thousand distinct CDR3 sequences, around 10% of which appear only once. Input material: blood, either unsorted or a sorted T cell fraction (not recorded which). The receptors come from a male donor with ankylosing spondylitis or in good health (not recorded which).

The table lists this clonotype with a count of one. J is TRBJ2-3 and V is TRBV9; D remains ambiguous. The CDR3 length is 12 residues. V was pared by 3 bases and J by 4 bases, with 6 bases between. Germline assignment: CDR1 SGDLS and CDR2 YYNGEE. CDR3 sequence: CASSGLADTQYF. CDR3 DNA sequence: TGTGCCAGCAGCGGCCTAGCAGATACGCAGTATTTT.

This clonotype was found many times. The J gene is TRBJ2-5, the V gene TRBV15, with unresolved D. The CDR3 has 14 residues. Germline CDR1 LNHNV, CDR2 YYDKDF (reference sequence). The germline V and J ends were trimmed by 0 bases and 4 bases, with 9 bases remaining between them. The DNA for the CDR3 is TGTGCCACCAGCAGAGATCCTGGCCGAGAGACCCAGTACTTC. Encoded protein: CATSRDPGRETQYF.

The sample holds many counts of this clonotype. CDR3 amino acids: CSVEDWMAYGYTF. As DNA, the CDR3 is TGCAGCGTTGAAGATTGGATGGCCTATGGCTACACCTTC. The chain carries TRBV29-1 and TRBJ1-2; D gene uncertain. The V gene lost 0 bases and the J gene lost 4 bases, with 9 bases spanning the gap. This CDR3 comprises 13 residues. Germline V CDR1 and CDR2: SQVTM, ANQGSEA.

This clonotype was counted between two and nine times. The chain couples TRBV28 to TRBJ2-7; D not certain. Germline CDR1 reads MDHEN; CDR2 reads SYDVKM. This CDR3 contains 10 residues. The V end lost 6 bases, the J end lost 7 bases, and 7 bases lay between the germline ends. In DNA, the CDR3 is TGTGCCAGCAGCCTGGTGGAGCAGTACTTC. Amino acid sequence: CASSLVEQYF. The full variable domain, its missing parts supplied by reference TRBV28 and TRBJ2-7, is DVKVTQSSRYLVKRTGEKVFLECVQDMDHENMFWYRQDPGLGLRLIYFSYDVKMKEKGDIPEGYSVSREKKERFSLILESASTNQTSMYLCASSLVEQYFGPGTRLTVT.

This clonotype was found many times. V usage is TRBV28 and J usage is TRBJ2-7; the D gene is possibly TRBD2 (6 bases). V was cut by 4 bases and J by 2 bases, with 12 bases left in between. The V gene's germline CDR1 is MDHEN and CDR2 SYDVKM. This CDR3 has 14 amino acids. CDR3 amino acids: CASSWLGGTYEQYF. In DNA, the CDR3 is TGTGCCAGCAGTTGGCTTGGGGGGACCTACGAGCAGTACTTC.

The sample holds a few counts of this clonotype. The rearrangement uses TRBV20-1 and TRBJ2-1; a weak D match, TRBD2 (6 bases). Germline CDR1 is DFQATT and CDR2 is SNEGSKA (reference sequence). The CDR3 consists of 15 residues. The germline V and J ends were trimmed by 0 bases and 7 bases, with 16 bases remaining between them. The CDR3 DNA is TGCAGTGCTAGAGATGCCAGGACTATCGAGAATGAGCAGTTCTTC. It encodes CSARDARTIENEQFF.

In its sample, this clonotype was seen a few times. The chain is built from TRBV7-2 and TRBJ2-2; no clear D. V lost 6 bases and J 7 bases, leaving 15 bases between the germline ends. Germline CDR1 reads SGHTA; CDR2 reads FQGNSA. The CDR3 is 14 amino acids. The CDR3 nucleotides are TGTGCCAGCAGTGGAGATCTGGCGTTCGGGGAGCTGTTTTTT. It translates to CASSGDLAFGELFF.

CDR3 sequence reads: CASSLTGDNTGELFF. The DNA for the CDR3 is TGTGCCAGCAGCCTGACAGGAGACAACACCGGGGAGCTGTTTTTT. V and J are TRBV5-5 and TRBJ2-2, with D possibly matching TRBD1 (6 bases). CDR3 length: 15 residues. Germline V gene sequence: CDR1 SGHKS, CDR2 YYEKEE (reference sequence). The V end lost 4 bases, the J end lost 2 bases, and 12 bases lay between the germline ends.

V usage is TRBV27 and J usage is TRBJ1-4, with 7 nucleotides matching TRBD1. The CDR3 totals 16 residues. From germline, CDR1 is MNHEY and CDR2 SMNVEV (reference sequence). Trimming at V came to 2 bases and at J to 7 bases, leaving 10 bases not matched to a gene. The CDR3 DNA follows: TGTGCCAGCAGTTTAGGTGGGACAGAAAATTCTGAAAAACTGTTTTTT. As protein: CASSLGGTENSEKLFF.

This clonotype came up many times. This chain joins TRBV20-1 and TRBJ1-2; D remains unclear. The CDR3 totals 14 residues. CDR1 is DFQATT and CDR2 is SNEGSKA in the germline V gene (reference sequence). V was trimmed by 3 bases and J by 2 bases, leaving 13 bases between them. The CDR3 loop is CSASQLRTNYGYTF. The CDR3 coding sequence is TGCAGTGCTAGCCAACTGAGAACCAACTATGGCTACACCTTC.

Ten or more counts support this clonotype. The chain employs TRBV25-1 and TRBJ2-7, with D tentatively TRBD1 (6 bases). From germline, CDR1 is MGHDK and CDR2 SYGVNS. V was cut by 4 bases and J by 3 bases, with 13 bases left in between. The CDR3 spans 14 residues. CDR3 bases: TGTGCCAGCAGTGGAGGCGGACAGATCTACGAGCAGTACTTC. Protein sequence: CASSGGGQIYEQYF.

The chain joins TRBV11-1 to TRBJ2-2; 9 nucleotides match TRBD1. This CDR3 contains 18 residues. Per the germline V gene, CDR1 is SGHAT and CDR2 is FQDESV (reference sequence). The junction had 12 bases not matched to a gene; V was cut back by 2 bases and J by 5 bases. The CDR3 protein is CASSLTGRGQGYTGELFF. CDR3 sequence (DNA): TGTGCCAGCAGCTTAACAGGCCGGGGACAGGGATATACCGGGGAGCTGTTTTTT.

This clonotype was seen ten or more times. V is TRBV12-3 or TRBV12-4 and J is TRBJ2-1; D ambiguous. The CDR3 spans 13 residues. The ends were cut back, 2 bases at V and 5 bases at J, with 7 bases in the middle. Here the CDR3 DNA reads TGTGCCAGCAGTTTACCGGAAAACAATGAGCAGTTCTTC. It is translated as CASSLPENNEQFF.

The chain recombines TRBV6-2 or TRBV6-3 with TRBJ1-2, with D unresolved. Germline V lookup: CDR1 MNHEY, CDR2 SVGEGT. Trimming took 2 bases from V and 7 from J, leaving 11 bases between them. There are 13 residues in the CDR3. CDR3 protein: CASSYGDKAGYTF. DNA for the CDR3: TGTGCCAGCAGTTACGGCGACAAGGCTGGCTACACCTTC.

At least ten counts were recorded for this clonotype. This rearrangement joins TRBV10-3 to TRBJ2-7; TRBD1 or TRBD2 may be the D gene (5 bases each). The V end lost 5 bases, the J end lost 0 bases, and 23 bases lay between the germline ends. Germline V gives CDR1 ENHRY, CDR2 SYGVKD. The CDR3 consists of 18 residues. The CDR3 DNA follows: TGTGCCATCAGTTACGAACCGGGACGCCGGGCGGGCTCCTACGAGCAGTACTTC. It is translated as CAISYEPGRRAGSYEQYF.

This clonotype showed up many times. The chain recombines TRBV3-1 with TRBJ2-7; the D is unclear. Trimming cost V 1 base and J 6 bases, with 7 bases left between them. The CDR3 covers 12 residues. In germline, CDR1 is LGHDT, CDR2 YNNKEL (reference sequence). The CDR3: CASSQGGLEQYF. The CDR3 region has the DNA TGTGCCAGCAGCCAAGGTGGCCTCGAGCAGTACTTC.

This clonotype was counted ten times or more. The chain employs TRBV20-1 and TRBJ2-3; D may be TRBD1 or TRBD2 (5 bases each). The V gene's germline CDR1 is DFQATT and CDR2 SNEGSKA (reference sequence). The CDR3 extends over 15 amino acids. Trimming removed 3 bases from V and 2 bases from J, with 15 bases in between. CDR3 DNA: TGCAGTGCTAGCCGGACTGGGGCGGCCACAGATACGCAGTATTTT. Its translation: CSASRTGAATDTQYF.

This clonotype was seen many times. This chain links TRBV5-1 with TRBJ2-4; D could derive from TRBD1 or TRBD2 (5 bases each). Trimming removed 3 bases at V and 8 bases at J, with 15 bases between. This CDR3 contains 14 residues. CDR1 is SGHRS and CDR2 is YFSETQ in the germline V gene. The CDR3 coding sequence is TGCGCCAGCAGCTCCGGGACGCTTAAGGACATTCAGTACTTC. Translation: CASSSGTLKDIQYF.

The gene calls are TRBV29-1 and TRBJ2-1; tentative D call: TRBD1 (5 bases). Trimming pared 7 bases from V and 4 bases from J, leaving 11 bases between. There are 12 residues in the CDR3. Germline V gives CDR1 SQVTM, CDR2 ANQGSEA. CDR3 in DNA: TGCAGCGCCGGACACGGTTACAATGAGCAGTTCTTC. It yields the protein CSAGHGYNEQFF.

This clonotype was seen many times. V usage is TRBV10-3 and J usage is TRBJ2-1; tentatively, D is TRBD1 (6 bases). V was cut by 5 bases and J by 5 bases, with 13 bases left in between. Germline V gives CDR1 ENHRY, CDR2 SYGVKD. This CDR3 is built from 14 residues. CDR3 in amino acids: CAISSTDSDNEQFF. In nucleotides, the CDR3 is TGTGCCATCAGTTCCACGGACAGTGACAATGAGCAGTTCTTC.

This clonotype is a singleton in its sample. This chain uses TRBV29-1 with TRBJ2-1; D remains unclear. Germline V gives CDR1 SQVTM, CDR2 ANQGSEA. The CDR3 loop spans 10 amino acids. Trimming stripped 4 bases from V and 13 bases from J, with 11 bases between. The CDR3 DNA follows: TGCAGCGTTGTAACGGGCTATCAGTTCTTC. Translated, it gives CSVVTGYQFF.

The table lists this clonotype with many counts. V is TRBV9 and J is TRBJ2-3, with unresolved D. The CDR3 sequence is 13 residues long. V was clipped by 4 bases and J by 5 bases, with 11 bases between them. In germline, CDR1 is SGDLS, CDR2 YYNGEE. The CDR3: CASSPLDGDTQYF. As DNA, the CDR3 is TGTGCCAGCAGCCCACTGGACGGAGATACGCAGTATTTT.

J is TRBJ1-5 and V is TRBV19, with D possibly TRBD1 on 5 matching bases. The CDR3 runs 13 residues. CDR1 and CDR2 from the germline V gene are LNHDA and SQIVND (reference sequence). The V end was cut by 3 bases, the J end by 7 bases, with 10 bases between. Here the CDR3 reads CASSMGQGQPQHF. The CDR3 nucleotides are TGTGCCAGTAGTATGGGTCAGGGCCAGCCCCAGCATTTT.